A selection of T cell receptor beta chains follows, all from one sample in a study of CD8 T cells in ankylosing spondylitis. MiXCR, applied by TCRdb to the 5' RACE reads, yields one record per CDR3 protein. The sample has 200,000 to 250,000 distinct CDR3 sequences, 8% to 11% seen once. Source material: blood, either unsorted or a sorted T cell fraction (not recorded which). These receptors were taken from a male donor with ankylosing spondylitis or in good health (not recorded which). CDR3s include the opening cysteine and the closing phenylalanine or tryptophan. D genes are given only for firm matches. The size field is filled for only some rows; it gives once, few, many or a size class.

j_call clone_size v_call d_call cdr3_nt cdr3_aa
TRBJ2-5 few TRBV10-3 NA TGTGCCATCAGGGGACTGGAAGAGACCCAGTACTTC CAIRGLEETQYF
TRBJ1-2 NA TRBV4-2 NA TGTGCCAGCAGCCCCGGCATCCCCTCGCCCTATGGCTACACCTTC CASSPGIPSPYGYTF
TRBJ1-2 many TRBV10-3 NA TGTGCCATCACAGCCGGGACATTTTATGGCTACACCTTC CAITAGTFYGYTF
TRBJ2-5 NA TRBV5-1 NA TGCGCCAGCAGCCCCACTGGGGGTTTCCAAGAGACCCAGTACTTC CASSPTGGFQETQYF
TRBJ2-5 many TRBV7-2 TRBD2 TGTGCCAGCAGCTTAGGACTAGCGGGGGCCCAAGAGACCCAGTACTTC CASSLGLAGAQETQYF
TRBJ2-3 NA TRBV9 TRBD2 TGTGCCAGCAGCGCGACGACCGGGGGGGATACGCAGTATTTT CASSATTGGDTQYF
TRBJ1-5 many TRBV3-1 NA TGTGCCAGCAGCCCCGCCGGGGGAAGGCAGCCCCAGCATTTT CASSPAGGRQPQHF
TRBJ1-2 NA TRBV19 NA TGTGCCAGTAGTCCGCGGACCGACCATGGCTACACCTTC CASSPRTDHGYTF
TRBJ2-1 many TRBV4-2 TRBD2 TGTGCCAGCAGCCAAGTAAAAGGCGGGGGGGCTACCAATGAGCAGTTCTTC CASSQVKGGGATNEQFF
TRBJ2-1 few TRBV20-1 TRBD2 TGCAGTGCTAGCTCTAGCGGGGGGGCCGGTCCCTACAATGAGCAGTTCTTC CSASSSGGAGPYNEQFF
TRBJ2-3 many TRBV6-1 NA TGTGCCAGCAGAGGGACGGCGGGTGGAGATACGCAGTATTTT CASRGTAGGDTQYF
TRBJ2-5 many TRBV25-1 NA TGTGCCAGCAGTGTCGGAAGGGAGACCCAGTACTTC CASSVGRETQYF
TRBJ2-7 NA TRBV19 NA TGTGCCAGTAGTATAGCGCGGGCGGGGAACTACGAGCAGTACTTC CASSIARAGNYEQYF
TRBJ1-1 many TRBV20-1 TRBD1 TGCAGTGCTAGGGGGACAGGGGTCATGAACACTGAAGCTTTCTTT CSARGTGVMNTEAFF
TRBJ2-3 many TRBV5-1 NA TGCGCCAGCAGCTTGGCGACTCAACAGGATACGCAGTATTTT CASSLATQQDTQYF
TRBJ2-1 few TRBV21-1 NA TGTGCCAGCAGCAAAGTATCGGGCTTGGGTGGGAATGAGCAGTTCTTC CASSKVSGLGGNEQFF
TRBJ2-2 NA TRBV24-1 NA TGTGCCACCAGTGACAGTCTAAAGACAGGGAACACCGGGGAGCTGTTTTTT CATSDSLKTGNTGELFF